Listed here are 7 T cell receptor beta chains from one sample, sequenced in a study of Ad26.COV2.S vaccination and SARS-CoV-2 variants. Sequencing used immunoSEQ multiplex PCR; TCRdb keeps in-frame clones, though not all of them. The data show around 300,000 clones, roughly 88% seen once. Documented treatment: 15 to 20 received Ad26.COV2.S at low or high dose, single or two shots; about five received placebo; per-sample allocation not given. Specimens were obtained on day 63 following the first vaccine or placebo injection. The sample here was peripheral blood, taken in a trial of Ad26.COV2.S vaccine versus placebo. The source of these receptors is a person aged 18-60 years who received the Ad26.COV2.S COVID-19 vaccine or a placebo.

This clone was counted a few times. V and J are TRBV4-3 and TRBJ1-5; D unresolved. Germline-derived CDR1 and CDR2 are LGHNA and YSLEER. This CDR3 comprises 15 residues. The V end lost 0 bases, the J end lost 6 bases, and 12 bases lay between the germline ends. The CDR3 sequence: CASSQDSGLSQPQHF. The CDR3 nucleotides read TGCGCCAGCAGCCAAGATTCGGGCCTGAGTCAGCCCCAGCATTTT.

The chain has TRBV7-9 and TRBJ2-3; D call uncertain. CDR1 and CDR2 (germline): SEHNR, FQNEAQ (reference sequence). CDR3 size: 18 residues. The ends were cut back, 5 bases at V and 0 bases at J, with 21 bases in the middle. Here the CDR3 DNA reads TGTGCCAGCAGCCTCGAAACCAACAGTGATCCTAGCACAGATACGCAGTATTTT. Amino acids: CASSLETNSDPSTDTQYF.

In regard to this clone: Other nucleotide sequences in the sample specify the same CDR3. The CDR3: CSVAGVMNTEAFF. DNA of the CDR3: TGCAGCGTGGCAGGGGTAATGAACACTGAAGCTTTCTTT. The rearrangement joins TRBV29-1 to TRBJ1-1; possible D gene TRBD1, 6 bases. V was clipped by 6 bases and J by 0 bases, with 11 bases between them. This CDR3 is 13 amino acids long. From germline, CDR1 is SQVTM and CDR2 ANQGSEA.

The count of this clone is one. The rearrangement joins TRBV12-5 to TRBJ2-3; the D gene is possibly TRBD2 (5 bases). The germline V gene encodes CDR1 LGHNT and CDR2 FRNRAP. The length of the CDR3 is 15 residues. The V end lost 2 bases, the J end lost 4 bases, and 13 bases lay between the germline ends. CDR3 nucleotide sequence: TGTGCTAGTGGTTTGCCAGGACTCGACGCAGATACGCAGTATTTT. Translating gives CASGLPGLDADTQYF.

Only one count was recorded for this clone. In DNA, the CDR3 is TGTGCCAGCAGCTTATCGCCTGAGGTTACTGAAGCTTTCTTT. As protein: CASSLSPEVTEAFF. The chain joins TRBV7-2 to TRBJ1-1; the D is unclear. V dropped 2 bases and J dropped 5 bases, with 12 bases sitting between them. Germline V gives CDR1 SGHTA, CDR2 FQGNSA. This CDR3 spans 14 amino acids. The whole variable domain, filled in from reference TRBV7-2 and TRBJ1-1, reads GAGVSQSPSNKVTEKGKDVELRCDPISGHTALYWYRQSLGQGLEFLIYFQGNSAPDKSGLPSDRFSAERTGGSVSTLTIQRTQQEDSAVYLCASSLSPEVTEAFFGQGTRLTVV.

The chain has TRBV15 and TRBJ1-2, with unresolved D. This CDR3 has 14 residues. V was clipped by 8 bases and J by 6 bases, with 19 bases between them. CDR1 and CDR2 (germline): LNHNV, YYDKDF (reference sequence). CDR3 in DNA: TGTGCCACCTCAGCGGAAATCGCGGTGGATGGCTACACCTTC. It specifies CATSAEIAVDGYTF.

The chain uses TRBV3-1 (or the pseudogene TRBV3-2) and TRBJ1-4; D perhaps matches TRBD1 (6 bases). With 4 bases removed from V and 8 bases from J, the gap between germline ends came to 17 bases. The CDR3 contains 15 residues. The germline V gene encodes CDR1 LGHDT and CDR2 YNNKEL (reference sequence). CDR3 DNA: TGTGCCAGCAGCCCTGGGGGGGGCTTACCAGAAAAACTGTTTTTT. Its protein is CASSPGGGLPEKLFF.